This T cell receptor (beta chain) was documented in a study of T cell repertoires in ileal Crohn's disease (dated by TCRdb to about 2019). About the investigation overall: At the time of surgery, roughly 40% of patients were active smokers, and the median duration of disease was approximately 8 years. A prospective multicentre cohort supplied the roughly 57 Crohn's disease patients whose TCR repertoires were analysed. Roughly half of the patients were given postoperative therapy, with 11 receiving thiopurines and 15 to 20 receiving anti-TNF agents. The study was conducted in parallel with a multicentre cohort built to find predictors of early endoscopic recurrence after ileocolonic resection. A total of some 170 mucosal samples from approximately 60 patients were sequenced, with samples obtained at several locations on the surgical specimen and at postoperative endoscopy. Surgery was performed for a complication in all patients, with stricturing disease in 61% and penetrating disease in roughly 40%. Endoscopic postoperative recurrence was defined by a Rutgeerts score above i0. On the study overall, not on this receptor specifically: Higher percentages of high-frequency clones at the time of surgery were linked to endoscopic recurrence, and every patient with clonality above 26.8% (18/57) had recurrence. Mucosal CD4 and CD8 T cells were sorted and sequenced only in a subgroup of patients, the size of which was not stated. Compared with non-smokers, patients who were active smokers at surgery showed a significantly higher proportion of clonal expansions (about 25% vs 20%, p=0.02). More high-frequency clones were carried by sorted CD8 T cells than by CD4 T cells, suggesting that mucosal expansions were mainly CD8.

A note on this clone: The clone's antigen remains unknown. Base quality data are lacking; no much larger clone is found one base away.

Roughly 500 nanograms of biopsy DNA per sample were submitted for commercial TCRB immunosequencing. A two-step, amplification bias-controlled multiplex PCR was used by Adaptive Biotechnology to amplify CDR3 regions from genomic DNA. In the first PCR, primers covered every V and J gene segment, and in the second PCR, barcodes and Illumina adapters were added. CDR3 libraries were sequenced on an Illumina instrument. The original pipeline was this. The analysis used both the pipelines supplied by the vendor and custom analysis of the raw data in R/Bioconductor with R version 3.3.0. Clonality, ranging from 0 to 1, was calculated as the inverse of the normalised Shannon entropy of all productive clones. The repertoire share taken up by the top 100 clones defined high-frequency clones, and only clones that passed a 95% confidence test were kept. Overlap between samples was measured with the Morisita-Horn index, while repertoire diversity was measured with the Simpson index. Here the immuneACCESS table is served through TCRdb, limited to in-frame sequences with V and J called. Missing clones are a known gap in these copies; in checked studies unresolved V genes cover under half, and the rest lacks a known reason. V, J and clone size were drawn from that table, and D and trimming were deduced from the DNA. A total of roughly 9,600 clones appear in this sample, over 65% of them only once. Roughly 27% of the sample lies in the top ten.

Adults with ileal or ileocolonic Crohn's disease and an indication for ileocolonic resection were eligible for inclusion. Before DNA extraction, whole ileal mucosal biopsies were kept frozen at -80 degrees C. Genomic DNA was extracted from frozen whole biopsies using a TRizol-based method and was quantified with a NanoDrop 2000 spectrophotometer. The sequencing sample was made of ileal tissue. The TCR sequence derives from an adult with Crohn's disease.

In nucleotides, the sequence is TGTGCCAGCAGTTCCCGGACAGGGACTGGGGCCAACGTCCTGACTTTC. Its translation is CASSSRTGTGANVLTF. The chain couples TRBV28 to TRBJ2-6; 8 bases in the middle match TRBD1. The CDR3 sequence holds 16 residues, the cysteine and phenylalanine included. This entry keeps only the CDR3 DNA: 48 bases, framed from base 1. CDR1 and CDR2 are read off the germline V gene as MDHEN and SYDVKM. Here V drops 4 bases and J drops 2 bases, and the junction holds 4 bases not matched to any gene.